These T cell receptor beta chains were read from a single sample in a study of glioma-infiltrating T cells after dendritic cell vaccination. Assay: immunoSEQ multiplex PCR; the TCRdb copy retains only in-frame clones and omits some. The sample yields some 99,000 clones, roughly 80% seen once. The source material was blood, sampled after dendritic cell vaccination. These receptors all come from a human donor with glioblastoma. Each CDR3 is given with its conserved first and last residue. The D gene is left open where the match is weak. Size is stated for part of the rows, as once, few or many counts, or as a class when the clone is expanded.

cdr3_nt cdr3_aa v_call clone_size d_call j_call
TGTGCCAGCAGCGTAGGGAGCTCTGGAAACACCATATATTTT CASSVGSSGNTIYF TRBV9 - - TRBJ1-3
TGTGCCAGCAGCGCGGGACAGCCGGGAAACACCATATATTTT CASSAGQPGNTIYF TRBV5-8 - TRBD1 TRBJ1-3
TGCGCCAGCAGCTTGCTAACAGGGGGTCCCCGGGCCAACGTCCTGACTTTC CASSLLTGGPRANVLTF TRBV5-1 - TRBD1 TRBJ2-6
TGTGCCAGCAGCACCAGACAGGACTATGGCTACACCTTC CASSTRQDYGYTF TRBV5-4 - - TRBJ1-2
TGTGCCAGCAGCCCCTGGCGGGTGGGGTTCGAGCAGCCCCAGCATTTT CASSPWRVGFEQPQHF TRBV27 - - TRBJ1-5
TGCGCCAGCAGCCCGGAGGGCAGGGCCCCCTATGGCTACACCTTC CASSPEGRAPYGYTF TRBV5-1 - - TRBJ1-2
TGCGCCAGCAGCCTAACAGGGGGCTCTGGCTACACCTTC CASSLTGGSGYTF TRBV5-1 - TRBD1 TRBJ1-2
TGTGCCAGCCTCCCGAACACCGGGGAGCTGTTTTTT CASLPNTGELFF TRBV2 - - TRBJ2-2
TGTGCCAGCTCACCCCCCGGGACAGGGTTAGGGGAGCAGTACTTC CASSPPGTGLGEQYF TRBV18 - TRBD1 TRBJ2-7
TGTGCCAGCTCACCACGACAGGCAATAGGTGGCTATGGCTACACCTTC CASSPRQAIGGYGYTF TRBV18 - - TRBJ1-2
TGTGCCAGCAGTGAAAGTCCCCCAAACAGGTGGACCTACACCTTC CASSESPPNRWTYTF TRBV6-1 - - TRBJ1-2
TGCAGCGTTGCTCTAGGGAGGGGGACTGAAGCTTTCTTT CSVALGRGTEAFF TRBV29-1 - - TRBJ1-1
TGTGCCAGCAGTTACTCGAACAGGGTCCAGATCACTGAAGCTTTCTTT CASSYSNRVQITEAFF TRBV6-5 - - TRBJ1-1
TGTGCCAGCAGTACGGTCTCCGAGGATGAAAAACTGTTTTTT CASSTVSEDEKLFF TRBV2 - - TRBJ1-4
TGTGCCAGCAGCTCGGCAGGGGCGGAGAACACTGAAGCTTTCTTT CASSSAGAENTEAFF TRBV7-9 - - TRBJ1-1
TGTGCCAGTAGCCGCGGACAGTCGAACACTGAAGCTTTCTTT CASSRGQSNTEAFF TRBV19 - - TRBJ1-1
TGTGCCAGCTCACCATCAACTTTCTCTGGAAACACCATATATTTT CASSPSTFSGNTIYF TRBV18 - - TRBJ1-3
TGCGCCAGCAGCCTGGGCGGGGCGCGGGCAGATACGCAGTATTTT CASSLGGARADTQYF TRBV5-1 - - TRBJ2-3
TGTGCCAGCAGCTTAACTAGCGGGGGGGGAGATACGCAGTATTTT CASSLTSGGGDTQYF TRBV5-4 once TRBD2 TRBJ2-3
TGTGCCAGCAGTGAAGACGCGGGGACTAGCGCCTTTTGGCAGTACTTC CASSEDAGTSAFWQYF TRBV6-1 few TRBD2 TRBJ2-5
TGTGCCAGCGCGCCGGGGGGAAGCGGGCGGACCTACAATGAGCAGTTCTTC CASAPGGSGRTYNEQFF TRBV7-3 - TRBD2 TRBJ2-1
TGTGCCAGCTCACCCCCGACCGGGACAGGGAAATACGAGCAGTACTTC CASSPPTGTGKYEQYF TRBV18 - TRBD1 TRBJ2-7
TGTGCCACCTACAGGGCAACTAATGAAAAACTGTTTTTT CATYRATNEKLFF TRBV6-1 - - TRBJ1-4
TGTGCCAGCAGCTTGACTTCGGACAGCTACAATGAGCAGTTCTTC CASSLTSDSYNEQFF TRBV5-4 - - TRBJ2-1
TGCAGCGTAGGGACAGGGAACGCGAACACCGGGGAGCTGTTTTTT CSVGTGNANTGELFF TRBV29-1 - TRBD1 TRBJ2-2
TGTGCCAGCAGCTTCGCCTTGACAGCGAGCTCCTACGAGCAGTACTTC CASSFALTASSYEQYF TRBV11-2 once - TRBJ2-7
TGTGCCAGTAGTATAGAGCAGACTAGGAGAAAAGAGACCCAGTACTTC CASSIEQTRRKETQYF TRBV19 - - TRBJ2-5
TGTGCCAGCTCACATAGCGGGGGCGAGACCCAGTACTTC CASSHSGGETQYF TRBV18 - TRBD2 TRBJ2-5
TGTGCCAGCAGCGAGGGGGTCAGCTCCTACAATGAGCAGTTCTTC CASSEGVSSYNEQFF TRBV7-3 - - TRBJ2-1
TGTGCCAGCAGCCTACTAGCGGGGCAAGAGACCCAGTACTTC CASSLLAGQETQYF TRBV7-9 - TRBD2 TRBJ2-5
TGTGCCAGCAGTGTTGGGGACAGCAATGAAAAACTGTTTTTT CASSVGDSNEKLFF TRBV6-1 once TRBD1 TRBJ1-4
TGTGCCAGCAGTCCTAGCGCAGAGCAGTTCTTC CASSPSAEQFF TRBV2 - - TRBJ2-1
TGTGCCAGCAGTGAAGGACAACGGAACACTGAAGCTTTCTTT CASSEGQRNTEAFF TRBV6-1 once - TRBJ1-1
TGTGCCAGCAGCCGGGGACTCGTCTATGGCTACACCTTC CASSRGLVYGYTF TRBV6-5 - - TRBJ1-2
TGTGCCAGCAGCAATAAGACCCAGTACTTC CASSNKTQYF TRBV21-1 - - TRBJ2-5
TGCAGCGCCCACTCTGGAAACACCATATATTTT CSAHSGNTIYF TRBV29-1 - - TRBJ1-3
TGTGCCACTACCATACTCCAGCCTCCGGGGAGCACTGAAGCTTTCTTT CATTILQPPGSTEAFF TRBV19 - - TRBJ1-1
TGTGCCAGCAGGCCCACTAGCGGGAGTTACGAGCAGTACTTC CASRPTSGSYEQYF TRBV11-2 once TRBD2 TRBJ2-7
TGTGCCAGCAGCTTGGGAGGGGGTTATCAGCCCCAGCATTTT CASSLGGGYQPQHF TRBV5-6 - - TRBJ1-5
TGTGCCTGGGGACGGACAGGGGGTGGATCACCCCTCCACTTT CAWGRTGGGSPLHF TRBV30 once TRBD1 TRBJ1-6
TGTGCCAGTGGGGAGACTCCACGAGGTACGCAGTATTTT CASGETPRGTQYF TRBV2 - - TRBJ2-3
TGTGCCAGCAGCGTAGGCATGGGGACAGGGAACATTAACTATGGCTACACCTTC CASSVGMGTGNINYGYTF TRBV9 once TRBD1 TRBJ1-2
TGTGCCAGCAGCTTAAGGGGGACAACTGGAAACACCATATATTTT CASSLRGTTGNTIYF TRBV7-9 few - TRBJ1-3
TGTGCCAGCCGAGGCAGGGGGAACTACGAGCAGTACTTC CASRGRGNYEQYF TRBV6-5 few TRBD1 TRBJ2-7
TGTGCCACACTCAGGACTAGCGGGGGCCCACAGTTCTTC CATLRTSGGPQFF TRBV19 - TRBD2 TRBJ2-1
TGTGCCAGCGCGGCGCCAGTTGTCACCTACAATGAGCAGTTCTTC CASAAPVVTYNEQFF TRBV6-1 - - TRBJ2-1
TGTGCCAGCTCCCGAGACAGAGATCAGCCCCAGCATTTT CASSRDRDQPQHF TRBV18 - - TRBJ1-5
TGTGCCAGCAGCCAGACTAGCGGGACCTCCTACGAGCAGTACTTC CASSQTSGTSYEQYF TRBV11-2 - TRBD2 TRBJ2-7
TGTGCCAGCAGTCCCGAGTGGGAGAGCAATCAGCCCCAGCATTTT CASSPEWESNQPQHF TRBV6-4 few - TRBJ1-5
TGCGCCAGCAGCCCCTGGACAGGTCAGTACGAGCAGTACTTC CASSPWTGQYEQYF TRBV4-1 - TRBD1 TRBJ2-7
TGTGCCAGCAGCCTCGGACTGAACACCGGGGAGCTGTTTTTT CASSLGLNTGELFF TRBV7-3 - - TRBJ2-2
TGTGCCAGTGGACTAGCGGGAGGAGATACGCAGTATTTT CASGLAGGDTQYF TRBV25-1 - TRBD2 TRBJ2-3
TGTGCCAGCAGTTTAGTCAGGGGTACCACAACTAATGAAAAACTGTTTTTT CASSLVRGTTTNEKLFF TRBV27 - - TRBJ1-4
TGTGCCAGCAGTGAATCGACAGGGGCGCGATCACCCCTCCACTTT CASSESTGARSPLHF TRBV6-4 once TRBD1 TRBJ1-6
TGCGCCAGCAGCCAAGTCAGGGCAGTGGATGAAAAACTGTTTTTT CASSQVRAVDEKLFF TRBV4-1 - - TRBJ1-4
TGTGCCAGCAGCGTAGATCAGGGTGGGTATGGCTACACCTTC CASSVDQGGYGYTF TRBV9 - - TRBJ1-2
TGCGCCAGCAGCCTGGGACAGGCCCCGACAAATGGCTACACCTTC CASSLGQAPTNGYTF TRBV10-2 - TRBD1 TRBJ1-2
TGTGCCAGTAGTACTTACATGAACACTGAAGCTTTCTTT CASSTYMNTEAFF TRBV19 few - TRBJ1-1